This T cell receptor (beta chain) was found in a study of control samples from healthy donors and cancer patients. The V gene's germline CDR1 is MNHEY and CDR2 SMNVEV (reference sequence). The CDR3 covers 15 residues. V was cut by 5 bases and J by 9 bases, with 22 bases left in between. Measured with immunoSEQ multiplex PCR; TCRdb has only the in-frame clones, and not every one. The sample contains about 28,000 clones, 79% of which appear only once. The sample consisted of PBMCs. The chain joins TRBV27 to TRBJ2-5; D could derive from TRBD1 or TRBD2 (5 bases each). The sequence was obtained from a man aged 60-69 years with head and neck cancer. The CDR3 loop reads CASSVTAGAAGAQYF. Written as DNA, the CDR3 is TGTGCCAGCAGTGTAACCGCCGGGGCAGCCGGAGCCCAGTACTTC.